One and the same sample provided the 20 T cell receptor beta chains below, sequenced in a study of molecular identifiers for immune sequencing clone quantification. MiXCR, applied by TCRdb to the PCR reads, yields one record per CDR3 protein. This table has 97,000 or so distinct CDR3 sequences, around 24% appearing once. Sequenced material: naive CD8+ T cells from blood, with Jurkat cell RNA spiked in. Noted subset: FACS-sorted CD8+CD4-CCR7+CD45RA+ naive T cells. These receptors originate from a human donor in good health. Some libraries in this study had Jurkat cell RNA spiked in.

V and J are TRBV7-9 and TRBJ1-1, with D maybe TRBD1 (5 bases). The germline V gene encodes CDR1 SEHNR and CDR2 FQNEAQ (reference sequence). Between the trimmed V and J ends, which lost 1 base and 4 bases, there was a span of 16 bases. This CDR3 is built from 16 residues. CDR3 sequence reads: CASSLGGGQIGTEAFF. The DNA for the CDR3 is TGTGCCAGCAGCTTAGGGGGCGGGCAGATCGGCACTGAAGCTTTCTTT.

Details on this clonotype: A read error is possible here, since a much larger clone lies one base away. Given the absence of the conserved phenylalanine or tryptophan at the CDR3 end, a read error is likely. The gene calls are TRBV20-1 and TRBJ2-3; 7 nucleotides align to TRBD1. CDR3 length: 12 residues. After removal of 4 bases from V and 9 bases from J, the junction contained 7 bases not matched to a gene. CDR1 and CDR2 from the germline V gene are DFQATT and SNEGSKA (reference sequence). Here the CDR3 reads CSATDGQETQYS. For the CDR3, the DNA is TGCAGTGCTACAGATGGACAGGAGACGCAGTATTCT.

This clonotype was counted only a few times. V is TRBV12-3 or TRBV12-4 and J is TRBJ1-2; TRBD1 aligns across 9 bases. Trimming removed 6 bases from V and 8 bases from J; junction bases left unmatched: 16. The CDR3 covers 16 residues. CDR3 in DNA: TGTGCCAGCAGCCAACAGGGGGCAATCCTAGTAGGGGGCTACACCTTC. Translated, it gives CASSQQGAILVGGYTF.

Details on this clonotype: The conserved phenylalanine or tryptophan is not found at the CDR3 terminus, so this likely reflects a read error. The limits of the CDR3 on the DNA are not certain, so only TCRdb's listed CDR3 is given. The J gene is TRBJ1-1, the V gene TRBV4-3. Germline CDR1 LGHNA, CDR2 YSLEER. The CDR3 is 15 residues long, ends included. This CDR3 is CASSQEYSPNTEALL.

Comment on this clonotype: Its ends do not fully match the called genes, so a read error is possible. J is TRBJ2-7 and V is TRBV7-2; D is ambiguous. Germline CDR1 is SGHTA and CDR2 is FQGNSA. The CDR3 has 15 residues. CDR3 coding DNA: TGTGCCAGCAGCTTAGGTGTACAATCCCCCTACGCGCAGTACTTC. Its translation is CASSLGVQSPYAQYF.

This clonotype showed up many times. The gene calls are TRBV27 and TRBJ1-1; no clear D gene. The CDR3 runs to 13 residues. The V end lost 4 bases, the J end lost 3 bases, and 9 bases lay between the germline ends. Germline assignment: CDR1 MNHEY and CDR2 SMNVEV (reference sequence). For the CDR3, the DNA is TGTGCCAGCAGTTCTGATATGGACACTGAAGCTTTCTTT. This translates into CASSSDMDTEAFF.

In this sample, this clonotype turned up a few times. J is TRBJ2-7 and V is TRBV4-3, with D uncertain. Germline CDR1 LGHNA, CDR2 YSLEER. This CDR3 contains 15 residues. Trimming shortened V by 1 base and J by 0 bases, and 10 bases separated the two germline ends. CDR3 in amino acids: CASSQGYGSSYEQYF. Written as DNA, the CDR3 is TGCGCCAGCAGCCAAGGGTACGGCAGCTCCTACGAGCAGTACTTC.

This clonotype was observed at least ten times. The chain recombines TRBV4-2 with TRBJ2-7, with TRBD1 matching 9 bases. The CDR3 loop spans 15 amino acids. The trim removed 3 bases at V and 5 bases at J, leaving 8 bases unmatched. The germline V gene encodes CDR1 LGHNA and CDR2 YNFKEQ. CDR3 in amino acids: CASSHGVTGGNEQYF. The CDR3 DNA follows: TGTGCCAGCAGCCACGGGGTGACAGGGGGTAACGAGCAGTACTTC.

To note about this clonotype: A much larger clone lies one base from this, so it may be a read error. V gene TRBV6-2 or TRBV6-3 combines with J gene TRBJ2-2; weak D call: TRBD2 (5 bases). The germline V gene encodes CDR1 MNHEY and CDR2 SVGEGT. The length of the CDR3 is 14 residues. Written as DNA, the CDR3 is TGTGCCAGCACCTACGGACTGAACACCGGGGAGCTGGTTTTT. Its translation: CASTYGLNTGELVF.

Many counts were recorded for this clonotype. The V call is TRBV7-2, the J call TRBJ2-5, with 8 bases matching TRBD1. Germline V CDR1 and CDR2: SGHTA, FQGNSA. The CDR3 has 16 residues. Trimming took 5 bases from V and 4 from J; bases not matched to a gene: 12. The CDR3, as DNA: TGTGCCAGCAGCGCAGCTAGGCAGGGGGCAAGAGAGACCCAGTACTTC. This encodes CASSAARQGARETQYF.

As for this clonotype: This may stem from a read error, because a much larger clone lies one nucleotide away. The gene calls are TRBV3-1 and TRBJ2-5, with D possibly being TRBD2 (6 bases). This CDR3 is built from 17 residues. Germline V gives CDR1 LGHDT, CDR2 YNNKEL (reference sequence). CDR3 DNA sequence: TGTGCCTGCAGCCAAGGATTCCCCTCTAGCGACCAAGAGACCCAGTACTTC. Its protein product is CACSQGFPSSDQETQYF.

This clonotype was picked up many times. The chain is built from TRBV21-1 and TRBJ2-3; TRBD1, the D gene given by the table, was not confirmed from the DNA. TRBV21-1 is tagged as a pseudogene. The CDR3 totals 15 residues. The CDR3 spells CASSNVQDSTDTQYF. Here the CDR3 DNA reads TGTGCCAGCAGCAACGTACAGGATTCCACAGATACGCAGTATTTT.

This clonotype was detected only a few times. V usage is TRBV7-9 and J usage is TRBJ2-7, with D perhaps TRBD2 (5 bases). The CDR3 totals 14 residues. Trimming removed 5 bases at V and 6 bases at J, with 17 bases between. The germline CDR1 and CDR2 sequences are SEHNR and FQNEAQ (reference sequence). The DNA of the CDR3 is TGTGCCAGCAGCGGCTGGACGGCCCGGGGCGAGCAGTACTTC. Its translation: CASSGWTARGEQYF.

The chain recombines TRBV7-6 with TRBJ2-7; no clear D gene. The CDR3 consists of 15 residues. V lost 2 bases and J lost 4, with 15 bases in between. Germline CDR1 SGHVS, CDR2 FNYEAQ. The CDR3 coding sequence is TGTGCCAGCAGCTTATACCTGGAGCTTAAGTACGAGCAGTACTTC. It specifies CASSLYLELKYEQYF.

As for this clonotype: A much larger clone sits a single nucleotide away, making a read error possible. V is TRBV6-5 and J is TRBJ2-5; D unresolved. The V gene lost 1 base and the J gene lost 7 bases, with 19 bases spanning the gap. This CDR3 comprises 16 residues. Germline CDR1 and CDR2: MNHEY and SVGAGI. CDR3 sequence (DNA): TGTGCCAGCAGTTACTTCGTATCGGTTGGTTTCGTGACCCAGTACTTC. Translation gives CASSYFVSVGFVTQYF.

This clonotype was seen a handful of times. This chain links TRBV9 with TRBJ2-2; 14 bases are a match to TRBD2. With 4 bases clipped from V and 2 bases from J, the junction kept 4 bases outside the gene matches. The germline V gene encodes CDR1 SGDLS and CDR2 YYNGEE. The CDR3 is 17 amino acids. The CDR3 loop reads CASSSGLAGVNTGELFF. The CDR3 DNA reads TGTGCCAGCAGCTCGGGACTAGCGGGGGTCAACACCGGGGAGCTGTTTTTT. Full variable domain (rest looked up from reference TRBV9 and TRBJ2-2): DSGVTQTPKHLITATGQRVTLRCSPRSGDLSVYWYQQSLDQGLQFLIQYYNGEERAKGNILERFSAQQFPDLHSELNLSSLELGDSALYFCASSSGLAGVNTGELFFGEGSRLTVL.

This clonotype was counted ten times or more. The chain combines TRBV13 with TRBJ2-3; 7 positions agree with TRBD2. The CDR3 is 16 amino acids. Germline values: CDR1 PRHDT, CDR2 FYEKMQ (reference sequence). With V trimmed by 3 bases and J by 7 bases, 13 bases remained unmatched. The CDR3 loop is CASSFGRLREFNTQYF. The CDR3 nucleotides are TGTGCCAGCAGCTTTGGTCGTCTGCGGGAGTTTAATACGCAGTATTTT.

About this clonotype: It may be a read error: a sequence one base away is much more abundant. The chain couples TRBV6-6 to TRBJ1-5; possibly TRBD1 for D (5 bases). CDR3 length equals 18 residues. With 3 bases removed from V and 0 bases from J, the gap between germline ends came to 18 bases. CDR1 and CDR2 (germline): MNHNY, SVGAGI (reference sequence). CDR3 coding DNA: TGTGCCAGCAGTTATCGTGACAGCGAGAGGGGTAGCAATCAGCCCCAGCATTTT. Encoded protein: CASSYRDSERGSNQPQHF.

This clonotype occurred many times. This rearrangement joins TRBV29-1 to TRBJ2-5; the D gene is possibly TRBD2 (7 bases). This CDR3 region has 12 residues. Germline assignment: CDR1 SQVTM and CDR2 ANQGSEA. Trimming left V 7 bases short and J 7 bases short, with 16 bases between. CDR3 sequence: CSAVGGQVTQYF. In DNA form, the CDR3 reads TGCAGCGCCGTGGGGGGGCAGGTGACCCAGTACTTC. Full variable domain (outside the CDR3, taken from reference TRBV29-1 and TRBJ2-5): SAVISQKPSRDICQRGTSLTIQCQVDSQVTMMFWYRQQPGQSLTLIATANQGSEATYESGFVIDKFPISRPNLTFSTLTVSNMSPEDSSIYLCSAVGGQVTQYFGPGTRLLVL.

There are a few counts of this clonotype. CDR3: CASSYWGGGTDTQYF. The DNA for the CDR3 is TGTGCCAGCAGTTACTGGGGCGGGGGAACAGATACGCAGTATTTT. This chain links TRBV6-2 or TRBV6-3 with TRBJ2-3; 7 bases map to TRBD2. The germline V gene has CDR1 MNHEY and CDR2 SVGEGT. The CDR3 runs 15 residues. With V trimmed by 1 base and J by 3 bases, 4 bases remained unmatched.